These 32 T cell receptor beta chains were sequenced from one sample in a study of cytomegalovirus exposure and HLA in healthy donors. 60 Vbeta and 13 Jbeta primers were used in PCR. Profiling relied on immunoSEQ multiplex PCR, and the TCRdb table lists in-frame clones only, not all of them. The repertoire holds approximately 120,000 clones, with roughly 80% as singletons. The specimen was PBMCs. These receptors were obtained from a female donor in good health and CMV-seronegative.

The chain has TRBV5-6 and TRBJ1-6; TRBD1 matches 10 bases. CDR1 and CDR2 (germline): SGHDT, YYEEEE. V lost 2 bases and J lost 9; bases outside the gene matches: 8. This CDR3 contains 16 residues. The CDR3 region is CASSFRDRGSRSPLHF. CDR3 bases: TGTGCCAGCAGCTTTAGGGACAGGGGAAGTCGTTCACCCCTCCACTTT.

This chain joins TRBV2 and TRBJ1-6; TRBD1 might be the D (6 bases). CDR1 SNHLY and CDR2 FYNNEI come from the germline V gene. V was pared by 7 bases and J by 2 bases, with 12 bases between. There are 15 residues in the CDR3. CDR3 nucleotide sequence: TGTGCCAGCACTCAGGGGACCGCCTATAATTCACCCCTCCACTTT. Translation: CASTQGTAYNSPLHF.

The chain uses TRBV6-5 and TRBJ2-1, with D possibly matching TRBD2 (5 bases). V lost 3 bases and J 7 bases, leaving 10 bases between the germline ends. The CDR3 runs 13 residues. Germline CDR1 is MNHEY and CDR2 is SVGAGI. The CDR3 sequence is CASSYSSPNEQFF. CDR3 DNA: TGTGCCAGCAGTTATTCTAGCCCGAATGAGCAGTTCTTC.

The genes are TRBV15 and TRBJ1-1; D gene ambiguous. The CDR3 spans 12 residues. Germline V gene lookup returns CDR1 LNHNV and CDR2 YYDKDF (reference sequence). V lost 3 bases, J lost 4 bases, and 6 bases lay in between. CDR3 in DNA: TGTGCCACCAGCAGCTGGCCCACTGAAGCTTTCTTT. The encoded protein is CATSSWPTEAFF.

The V call is TRBV10-3, the J call TRBJ1-6; D perhaps matches TRBD1 (6 bases). V was pared by 6 bases and J by 17 bases, with 17 bases between. This CDR3 comprises 12 residues. Germline values: CDR1 ENHRY, CDR2 SYGVKD. CDR3 DNA: TGTGCCATCAGCGCAGCGACAGGTCGCGTCCACTTT. It encodes CAISAATGRVHF.

The rearrangement uses TRBV18 and TRBJ1-1; weak D call: TRBD1 (5 bases). Looked up from germline, CDR1 is KGHSH and CDR2 is LQKENI. The CDR3 loop spans 13 amino acids. V was shortened by 3 bases and J by 10 bases, with 15 bases between the two germline ends. CDR3 sequence reads: CASSPTAWGGAFF. Written as DNA, the CDR3 is TGTGCCAGCTCACCGACAGCCTGGGGAGGAGCTTTCTTT.

The chain recombines TRBV5-6 with TRBJ2-4; a weak D match, TRBD1 (7 bases). Germline loops: CDR1 SGHDT, CDR2 YYEEEE. The CDR3 length is 19 residues. The ends were cut back, 0 bases at V and 2 bases at J, with 21 bases in the middle. DNA for the CDR3: TGTGCCAGCAGCTTGGACAGGGGACTGTTTATTTATCCCAAAAACATTCAGTACTTC. Its protein is CASSLDRGLFIYPKNIQYF.

The chain carries TRBV6-1 and TRBJ2-4, with D tentatively TRBD2 (5 bases). The CDR3 contains 13 residues. V was clipped by 6 bases and J by 6 bases, with 12 bases between them. Per germline, CDR1 MNHNS and CDR2 SASEGT. The CDR3 here is CASSIRTLNIQYF. CDR3 nucleotide sequence: TGTGCCAGCAGCATAAGGACTTTAAACATTCAGTACTTC.

The rearrangement uses TRBV5-1 and TRBJ2-1; the D gene is possibly TRBD1 (5 bases). Per the germline V gene, CDR1 is SGHRS and CDR2 is YFSETQ. This CDR3 has 15 residues. Trimming took off 2 bases at V and 2 bases at J, with 11 bases between the two ends. CDR3 DNA sequence: TGCGCCAGCAGCTTTACAGGAGAGCCCTACAATGAGCAGTTCTTC. Its translation: CASSFTGEPYNEQFF.

This chain links TRBV5-4 with TRBJ1-3; D gene unclear. Germline assignment: CDR1 SGHNT and CDR2 YYREEE (reference sequence). Deletions cut 6 bases from V and 0 bases from J, with 10 bases between. The CDR3 runs to 14 residues. The CDR3 sequence is CASTGSNSGNTIYF. CDR3 nucleotides: TGTGCCAGCACCGGGTCAAACTCTGGAAACACCATATATTTT.

This clone was seen a single time. The chain joins TRBV7-8 to TRBJ1-3; D not certain. In germline, CDR1 is SGHVS, CDR2 FQNEAQ. Trimming removed 4 bases at V and 3 bases at J, with 13 bases between. The CDR3 is made up of 15 amino acids. The CDR3 sequence: CASSYGFIFGNTIYF. The CDR3 region has the DNA TGTGCCAGCAGCTACGGGTTCATTTTTGGAAACACCATATATTTT.

The CDR3 coding sequence is TGTGCCAGCGGGACTAGTGGGGTCCCAGATACGCAGTATTTT. Residues: CASGTSGVPDTQYF. The rearrangement uses TRBV6-1 and TRBJ2-3; 8 bases are shared with TRBD2. Germline loops: CDR1 MNHNS, CDR2 SASEGT. This CDR3 spans 14 amino acids. J was trimmed by 4 bases and V by 8 bases; bases with no gene match: 8.

The rearrangement joins TRBV2 to TRBJ1-3, with 7 bases fitting TRBD1. CDR1 is SNHLY, CDR2 FYNNEI, per germline. The CDR3 runs to 15 residues. The junction had 5 bases not matched to a gene; V was cut back by 6 bases and J by 0 bases. CDR3 in amino acids: CASSRDRDSGNTIYF. DNA of the CDR3: TGTGCCAGCAGCAGAGACAGGGACTCTGGAAACACCATATATTTT.

The J gene is TRBJ1-2, the V gene TRBV5-1; D not resolved. The CDR3 contains 15 residues. Germline CDR1 is SGHRS and CDR2 is YFSETQ. The V and J ends lost 4 bases and 5 bases respectively, with 18 bases between them. Here the CDR3 reads CASSPGPGVVYGYTF. In DNA form, the CDR3 reads TGCGCCAGCAGCCCCGGGCCGGGAGTCGTATATGGCTACACCTTC.

The chain couples TRBV18 to TRBJ1-2, with D tentatively TRBD1 (5 bases). The CDR3 has 11 amino acids. V gave up 3 bases and J gave up 7 bases, with 6 bases separating them. Germline values: CDR1 KGHSH, CDR2 LQKENI. CDR3 bases: TGTGCCAGCTCACCTAGGGGTGGCTACACCTTC. Translating it yields CASSPRGGYTF.

This clone is a singleton in its sample. The gene calls are TRBV27 and TRBJ2-3; D perhaps matches TRBD2 (6 bases). V was clipped by 5 bases and J by 4 bases, with 13 bases between them. Looked up from germline, CDR1 is MNHEY and CDR2 is SMNVEV (reference sequence). CDR3 length: 14 residues. The CDR3 bases are TGTGCCAGCAGTCCTGTCGGGGGTTCAGATACGCAGTATTTT. This translates into CASSPVGGSDTQYF.

V gene TRBV18 combines with J gene TRBJ1-4; 9 bases map to TRBD1. Germline CDR1 and CDR2: KGHSH and LQKENI. CDR3 size: 12 residues. Unmatched junction bases numbered 0, after V lost 8 bases and J lost 5 bases. The CDR3 loop reads CASGQGNEKLFF. CDR3 DNA: TGTGCCAGCGGACAGGGGAATGAAAAACTGTTTTTT. Based on the CDR3 plus reference TRBV18 and TRBJ1-4, the full variable domain is NAGVMQNPRHLVRRRGQEARLRCSPMKGHSHVYWYRQLPEEGLKFMVYLQKENIIDESGMPKERFSAEFPKEGPSILRIQQVVRGDSAAYFCASGQGNEKLFFGSGTQLSVL.

This clone was counted between two and nine times. This rearrangement joins TRBV7-6 to TRBJ2-3; TRBD2 aligns across 14 bases. J gave up 2 bases and V 0 bases, and 4 bases lay outside the gene matches. CDR1 and CDR2 from the germline V gene are SGHVS and FNYEAQ. The CDR3 has 18 residues. CDR3 bases: TGTGCCAGCAGCTTAGCGGGGGGACTAGCGGGGGCCACAGATACGCAGTATTTT. Protein: CASSLAGGLAGATDTQYF.

The chain employs TRBV19 and TRBJ2-6, with 11 positions matching TRBD1. V shed 3 bases and J 1 base; nucleotides not matched to a gene: 2. The CDR3 spans 17 residues. Per the germline V gene, CDR1 is LNHDA and CDR2 is SQIVND (reference sequence). CDR3 sequence: CASSIGTGGSGANVLTF. CDR3 DNA sequence: TGTGCCAGTAGTATCGGGACAGGGGGATCTGGGGCCAACGTCCTGACTTTC. Full variable domain (missing parts from reference TRBV19 and TRBJ2-6): DGGITQSPKYLFRKEGQNVTLSCEQNLNHDAMYWYRQDPGQGLRLIYYSQIVNDFQKGDIAEGYSVSREKKESFPLTVTSAQKNPTAFYLCASSIGTGGSGANVLTFGAGSRLTVL.

The V and J genes are TRBV6-5 and TRBJ1-1; TRBD1 might be the D (5 bases). V lost 6 bases and J lost 2, with 19 bases in between. CDR3 length: 16 amino acids. Germline assignment: CDR1 MNHEY and CDR2 SVGAGI. The CDR3 reads CASRYLGVAENTEAFF. DNA of the CDR3: TGTGCCAGCAGGTACCTAGGGGTCGCCGAAAACACTGAAGCTTTCTTT.

The rearrangement uses TRBV9 and TRBJ2-7; the D gene is possibly TRBD2 (5 bases). Germline values: CDR1 SGDLS, CDR2 YYNGEE. V lost 0 bases and J 2 bases, leaving 15 bases between the germline ends. The CDR3 is 16 residues long. The CDR3 DNA sequence: TGTGCCAGCAGCGTAGCTACGGGCAGAGGGACCTACGAGCAGTACTTC. It is translated as CASSVATGRGTYEQYF.

The V gene is TRBV11-2, the J gene TRBJ1-2; D is uncertain. Looked up from germline, CDR1 is SGHAT and CDR2 is FQNNGV. Trimming took off 1 base at V and 6 bases at J, with 9 bases between the two ends. The CDR3 runs 13 residues. CDR3 sequence reads: CASSLANSNGYTF. The CDR3, as DNA: TGTGCCAGCAGCTTAGCAAACAGTAATGGCTACACCTTC.

The genes are TRBV10-3 and TRBJ1-6; D gene ambiguous. The CDR3 has 17 amino acids. V lost 2 bases, J lost 4 bases, and 15 bases lay in between. The germline CDR1 and CDR2 sequences are ENHRY and SYGVKD. CDR3 in DNA: TGTGCCATCAGTGAGGCCCAGGAGGGATCATATAATTCACCCCTCCACTTT. Residues: CAISEAQEGSYNSPLHF.

V usage is TRBV14 and J usage is TRBJ1-1; possibly TRBD1 for D (5 bases). The CDR3 has 16 amino acids. CDR1 is SGHDN and CDR2 is FVKESK in the germline V gene. Trimming pared 4 bases from V and 3 bases from J, leaving 18 bases between. CDR3 nucleotide sequence: TGTGCCAGCAGCCCTTCTATCCGGCGGACATACACTGAAGCTTTCTTT. Its translation is CASSPSIRRTYTEAFF.

This sequence joins TRBV5-1 and TRBJ2-1; D remains ambiguous. The CDR3 is 14 amino acids. V lost 0 bases, J lost 5 bases, and 9 bases lay in between. Germline CDR1 is SGHRS and CDR2 is YFSETQ. CDR3 nucleotides: TGCGCCAGCAGCTTGGACTCGCGGAACAATGAGCAGTTCTTC. This codes for CASSLDSRNNEQFF. The variable domain in full, with the rest retrieved from reference TRBV5-1 and TRBJ2-1, is KAGVTQTPRYLIKTRGQQVTLSCSPISGHRSVSWYQQTPGQGLQFLFEYFSETQRNKGNFPGRFSGRQFSNSRSEMNVSTLELGDSALYLCASSLDSRNNEQFFGPGTRLTVL.

J is TRBJ1-5 and V is TRBV7-8, with TRBD1 as a possible D gene (5 bases). Looked up from germline, CDR1 is SGHVS and CDR2 is FQNEAQ. With 5 bases removed from V and 3 bases from J, the gap between germline ends came to 11 bases. The CDR3 length is 14 residues. CDR3 nucleotide sequence: TGTGCCAGCAGCGAAGACAGTCCCAATCAGCCCCAGCATTTT. Translating gives CASSEDSPNQPQHF.

As regards this clone: Within the sample, other DNA sequences also encode this same CDR3. CDR3: CASSQDLAGGSSTIVQFF. DNA for the CDR3: TGTGCCAGCAGCCAAGATTTAGCAGGGGGGAGTTCCACAATTGTGCAGTTCTTC. The rearrangement links TRBV4-2 to TRBJ2-1, with D possibly matching TRBD1 (7 bases). Per germline, CDR1 LGHNA and CDR2 YNFKEQ. This CDR3 has 18 residues. The V and J ends lost 0 bases and 12 bases respectively, with 27 bases between them.

The V and J genes are TRBV28 and TRBJ2-3; D gene unclear. Trimming took off 2 bases at V and 3 bases at J, with 15 bases between the two ends. Germline V gene sequence: CDR1 MDHEN, CDR2 SYDVKM. This CDR3 region has 16 residues. Here the CDR3 reads CASSLAAPEETDTQYF. CDR3 DNA: TGTGCCAGCAGTTTAGCCGCCCCCGAGGAGACAGATACGCAGTATTTT.

V gene TRBV20-1 combines with J gene TRBJ2-7; tentatively, D is TRBD2 (6 bases). Germline values: CDR1 DFQATT, CDR2 SNEGSKA (reference sequence). This CDR3 region has 11 residues. The CDR3 nucleotides are TGCAGCCCCGGGAGTATGGATGAGCAGTACTTC. This gives the protein CSPGSMDEQYF.

The rearrangement links TRBV19 to TRBJ2-2; TRBD1 agrees at 9 bases. Per the germline V gene, CDR1 is LNHDA and CDR2 is SQIVND (reference sequence). The CDR3 contains 16 residues. The junction had 10 bases not matched to a gene; V was cut back by 6 bases and J by 5 bases. The DNA of the CDR3 is TGTGCCAGTAGACCTACAACAGGGGGCGAAACCGGGGAGCTGTTTTTT. Protein: CASRPTTGGETGELFF. Using reference TRBV19 and TRBJ2-2 for the parts outside the CDR3, the full variable domain is DGGITQSPKYLFRKEGQNVTLSCEQNLNHDAMYWYRQDPGQGLRLIYYSQIVNDFQKGDIAEGYSVSREKKESFPLTVTSAQKNPTAFYLCASRPTTGGETGELFFGEGSRLTVL.

The CDR3 region is CAWRGWGGMNTEAFF. CDR3 nucleotides: TGTGCCTGGAGGGGGTGGGGCGGGATGAACACTGAAGCTTTCTTT. The chain joins TRBV30 to TRBJ1-1, with D possibly being TRBD1 (5 bases). The length of the CDR3 is 15 residues. The germline CDR1 and CDR2 sequences are GTSNPN and SVGIG (reference sequence). V lost 3 bases and J lost 0, with 14 bases in between.

The chain carries TRBV10-2 and TRBJ2-7; 9 bases match TRBD2. This CDR3 comprises 14 residues. The J segment lost 3 bases and the V segment lost 8 bases, leaving 8 bases of the junction unmatched. Germline V CDR1 and CDR2: WSHSY, SAAADI. The DNA of the CDR3 is TGCGCCAGCGCCCGTAGCGGGGGCTTCTACGAGCAGTACTTC. This translates into CASARSGGFYEQYF.